These 24 T cell receptor beta chains originate from one sample sequenced in a study of blood T cell repertoires in COVID-19. TCRdb's copy holds only in-frame clones and misses some; the assay was immunoSEQ multiplex PCR. The sample carries 50,000 or so clones, about nine tenths recorded once. The sample consisted of peripheral blood. The receptors were sampled from a man between 65 and 85 years old with acute or convalescent COVID-19.

In this sample, this clone turned up a few times. The CDR3 reads CASSYSEVDGYTF. Written as DNA, the CDR3 is TGTGCCAGCAGTTACTCCGAGGTAGATGGCTACACCTTC. The chain is built from TRBV6-2 or TRBV6-3 and TRBJ1-2; D is unclear. This CDR3 has 13 amino acids. Trimming removed 0 bases at V and 6 bases at J, with 8 bases between. The germline CDR1 and CDR2 sequences are MNHEY and SVGEGT.

The V call is TRBV6-6, the J call TRBJ2-4; a weak D match, TRBD2 (6 bases). V lost 2 bases and J lost 5, with 10 bases in between. The CDR3 totals 14 residues. Germline assignment: CDR1 MNHNY and CDR2 SVGAGI (reference sequence). CDR3 loop: CASSYIGGENIQYF. CDR3 bases: TGTGCCAGCAGTTACATCGGCGGGGAAAACATTCAGTACTTC.

The rearrangement joins TRBV9 to TRBJ2-3; 11 nucleotides agree with TRBD2. The CDR3 sequence is 16 residues long. With V trimmed by 4 bases and J by 0 bases, 4 bases remained unmatched. Germline V gene sequence: CDR1 SGDLS, CDR2 YYNGEE. CDR3 in DNA: TGTGCCAGCAGCCAGGGACTAGCGGCTAGCACAGATACGCAGTATTTT. Translation gives CASSQGLAASTDTQYF.

This chain connects TRBV7-8 to TRBJ2-2; 9 nucleotides agree with TRBD2. Germline trimming cut 5 bases from V and 7 bases from J; bases unmatched to any gene: 11. Germline assignment: CDR1 SGHVS and CDR2 FQNEAQ. The CDR3 is made up of 16 amino acids. The DNA of the CDR3 is TGTGCCAGCAGCGCCCCCGGGCGGGAGGGCCTCGGGGAGCTGTTTTTT. Amino acids: CASSAPGREGLGELFF.

The chain combines TRBV12-3 or TRBV12-4 with TRBJ1-2; 7 positions agree with TRBD1. CDR3 length: 13 amino acids. V dropped 7 bases and J dropped 4; count of bases not matched to a gene: 6. The CDR3 protein is CASTRTGSYGYTF. The CDR3 DNA is TGTGCCAGCACCCGGACAGGATCCTATGGCTACACCTTC.

V is TRBV6-1 and J is TRBJ2-7; 10 bases line up with TRBD1. V gave up 2 bases and J gave up 4 bases; unmatched junction bases: 5. The V gene's germline CDR1 is MNHNS and CDR2 SASEGT. The CDR3 runs to 15 residues. This chain's CDR3 is CASSERDRGLYEQYF. CDR3 DNA: TGTGCCAGCAGTGAAAGAGACAGGGGGCTTTACGAGCAGTACTTC.

The chain joins TRBV7-6 to TRBJ2-1, with 9 bases matching TRBD1. The germline V gene has CDR1 SGHVS and CDR2 FNYEAQ. With V trimmed by 3 bases and J by 2 bases, 8 bases remained unmatched. The CDR3 is 17 residues long. The CDR3 DNA reads as TGTGCCAGCAGCTTTACAGGGGGCCTGGGAACCTACAATGAGCAGTTCTTC. Its protein product is CASSFTGGLGTYNEQFF.

The rearrangement joins TRBV28 to TRBJ2-7; D ambiguous. Germline assignment: CDR1 MDHEN and CDR2 SYDVKM. The CDR3 length is 13 residues. V gave up 3 bases and J gave up 6 bases, with 12 bases separating them. As DNA, the CDR3 is TGTGCCAGCAGTTTGTCCTCCCGCGGCGAGCAGTACGTC. This encodes CASSLSSRGEQYV.

The chain has TRBV7-9 and TRBJ2-7; unclear D gene. The V gene lost 5 bases and the J gene lost 3 bases, with 11 bases spanning the gap. The CDR3 loop spans 13 amino acids. Germline CDR1 and CDR2: SEHNR and FQNEAQ (reference sequence). The CDR3 nucleotides read TGTGCCAGCAGCCCCACCGACATCTACGAGCAGTACTTC. Its translation is CASSPTDIYEQYF. The whole variable domain, remainder taken from reference TRBV7-9 and TRBJ2-7, is DTGVSQNPRHKITKRGQNVTFRCDPISEHNRLYWYRQTLGQGPEFLTYFQNEAQLEKSRLLSDRFSAERPKGSFSTLEIQRTEQGDSAMYLCASSPTDIYEQYFGPGTRLTVT.

This clone appeared a few times. V usage is TRBV29-1 and J usage is TRBJ1-2; D unresolved. The length of the CDR3 is 13 residues. In germline, CDR1 is SQVTM, CDR2 ANQGSEA. V was pared by 0 bases and J by 0 bases, with 5 bases between. The CDR3 nucleotides are TGCAGCGTTGAAGATCAGGCTAACTATGGCTACACCTTC. Translated, it gives CSVEDQANYGYTF.

The rearrangement joins TRBV30 to TRBJ2-1; the match to TRBD1 covers 8 bases. The ends lost 1 base at V and 7 bases at J; junction bases unmatched: 9. The CDR3 has 15 residues. The germline CDR1 and CDR2 sequences are GTSNPN and SVGIG (reference sequence). The CDR3 nucleotides read TGTGCCTGGAGTGAGGACAGGGTATACAAAAATGAGCAGTTCTTC. It yields the protein CAWSEDRVYKNEQFF.

V gene TRBV12-5 combines with J gene TRBJ2-3, with a weak D call TRBD1 (6 bases). The germline V gene has CDR1 LGHNT and CDR2 FRNRAP. The CDR3 spans 13 residues. Trimming pared 7 bases from V and 4 bases from J, leaving 12 bases between. CDR3 protein: CASVKQGPDTQYF. Here the CDR3 DNA reads TGTGCTAGTGTAAAACAGGGCCCAGATACGCAGTATTTT.

This chain connects TRBV3-1 (or the pseudogene TRBV3-2) to TRBJ1-5; 7 bases fit TRBD1. CDR1 LGHDT and CDR2 YNNKEL come from the germline V gene (reference sequence). Losses at the gene ends were 5 bases for V and 6 bases for J; bases not matched to a gene: 7. The CDR3 totals 14 residues. The CDR3 DNA follows: TGTGCCAGCAGCGAACAGGGGTTGAGTCAGCCCCAGCATTTT. Translated: CASSEQGLSQPQHF.

This sequence joins TRBV4-2 and TRBJ2-5, with 9 bases that match TRBD2. The germline gives CDR1 LGHNA, CDR2 YNFKEQ. The junction had 4 bases not matched to a gene; V was cut back by 0 bases and J by 2 bases. The CDR3 covers 16 residues. For the CDR3, the DNA is TGTGCCAGCAGCCAAGATTTAGCGGGAGATCAAGAGACCCAGTACTTC. It yields the protein CASSQDLAGDQETQYF.

Regarding this clone: At one end the junction does not follow the germline gene, possibly because of a read error. The V call is TRBV28, the J call TRBJ2-1; a possible D gene is TRBD1 (5 bases). Germline V CDR1 and CDR2: MDHEN, SYDVKM. The CDR3 has 11 residues. The CDR3 coding sequence is TGTGCCAGCAGTTTAAGAGACAGTGCAATCTTC. Translated: CASSLRDSAIF.

The rearrangement uses TRBV15 and TRBJ1-4; D is undetermined. The germline V and J ends were trimmed by 6 bases and 6 bases, with 11 bases remaining between them. This CDR3 is built from 13 residues. The germline gives CDR1 LNHNV, CDR2 YYDKDF (reference sequence). CDR3 protein: CATRAPGDEKLFF. The CDR3 region has the DNA TGTGCCACCAGGGCACCGGGAGATGAAAAACTGTTTTTT.

V gene TRBV9 combines with J gene TRBJ1-6; TRBD1 matches 10 bases. This CDR3 has 15 amino acids. Germline CDR1 and CDR2: SGDLS and YYNGEE. The V segment lost 3 bases and the J segment 5 bases; nucleotides outside the gene matches: 2. CDR3 bases: TGTGCCAGCAGCGATGGACAGGGGGATAATTCACCCCTCCACTTT. Translated: CASSDGQGDNSPLHF.

The chain couples TRBV2 to TRBJ1-2; D is unclear. V was pared by 5 bases and J by 8 bases, with 24 bases between. Germline V gives CDR1 SNHLY, CDR2 FYNNEI. The CDR3 sequence is 16 residues long. The CDR3 here is CASSNSFPTSPGGYTF. The CDR3 DNA sequence: TGTGCCAGCAGTAACTCCTTTCCGACTTCTCCGGGGGGCTACACCTTC.

This clone was seen a handful of times. The chain uses TRBV27 and TRBJ2-2; possibly TRBD1 for D (5 bases). The CDR3 has 17 residues. In germline, CDR1 is MNHEY, CDR2 SMNVEV (reference sequence). Between the trimmed V and J ends, which lost 5 bases and 7 bases, there was a span of 23 bases. The CDR3 DNA reads TGTGCCAGCAGTATCTCCCGGGTCTCAGGGTTCGTCGGGGAGCTGTTTTTT. Residues: CASSISRVSGFVGELFF.

The chain links TRBV28 to TRBJ1-2; 10 bases fit TRBD1. Germline CDR1 is MDHEN and CDR2 is SYDVKM. V dropped 7 bases and J dropped 6; count of bases not matched to a gene: 5. The CDR3 has 13 amino acids. CDR3 sequence reads: CASTRDRGNGYTF. Here the CDR3 DNA reads TGTGCCAGCACCCGGGACAGGGGTAATGGCTACACCTTC.

This clone was seen a few times. The V and J genes are TRBV5-1 and TRBJ1-2; TRBD1 agrees at 7 bases. This CDR3 region has 13 residues. The germline gives CDR1 SGHRS, CDR2 YFSETQ. After removal of 4 bases from V and 8 bases from J, the junction contained 8 bases not matched to a gene. The CDR3: CASSLTGKEGYTF. In DNA form, the CDR3 reads TGCGCCAGCAGCCTGACAGGGAAGGAAGGCTACACCTTC.

This rearrangement joins TRBV27 to TRBJ2-7; 13 nucleotides line up with TRBD2. V gave up 5 bases and J gave up 5 bases; unmatched junction bases: 12. CDR3 length equals 17 residues. Germline V gene lookup returns CDR1 MNHEY and CDR2 SMNVEV (reference sequence). Written as DNA, the CDR3 is TGTGCCAGCAGTCCGGGACTAGCGGGATCTACGAGGGACGAGCAGTACTTC. As protein: CASSPGLAGSTRDEQYF.

V gene TRBV24-1 combines with J gene TRBJ2-3; TRBD2 aligns across 7 bases. Germline loops: CDR1 KGHDR, CDR2 SFDVKD. The CDR3 totals 16 residues. V dropped 4 bases and J dropped 5; count of bases not matched to a gene: 11. The CDR3 spells CATSDSRFGGEDTQYF. The CDR3 DNA follows: TGTGCCACCAGTGACTCCCGTTTTGGGGGGGAAGATACGCAGTATTTT.

In nucleotides, the CDR3 is TGTGCCAGCAGCTTGAGAGCCGATTCCTACGAGCAGTACTTC. Translation gives CASSLRADSYEQYF. The gene calls are TRBV6-5 and TRBJ2-7; the D is unclear. Germline V gene lookup returns CDR1 MNHEY and CDR2 SVGAGI. The V end was cut by 6 bases, the J end by 1 base, with 13 bases between. This CDR3 has 14 residues.